This TCR beta chain is from a study of response to subunit inactivated influenza vaccine. Study results and limitations: That few new T cells are recruited by each seasonal influenza vaccination was the authors' suggestion.

As concerns this clonotype: What it recognizes is unknown.

TCRdb independently ran MiXCR on the RT-PCR reads; one entry per CDR3 protein. In the table there are a few hundred thousand distinct CDR3 sequences, less than 25% of which are singletons. This CDR3 has 14 amino acids. CDR1 is LGHNA, CDR2 YSLEER, per germline. Trimming removed 0 bases from V and 2 bases from J, with 6 bases in between. The source is a man aged 45 to 70 who received an inactivated influenza vaccine. This chain uses TRBV4-3 with TRBJ2-3; maybe TRBD1 (6 bases). The sequencing here drew on PBMCs from blood, taken about 20 months after vaccination. The CDR3 reads CASSQEGHTDTQYF. In DNA form, the CDR3 reads TGCGCCAGCAGCCAAGAGGGACACACAGATACGCAGTATTTT.